One and the same sample provided the 22 T cell receptor beta chains below, sequenced in a study of cytomegalovirus exposure and HLA in healthy donors. With 60 Vbeta and 13 Jbeta primers, the PCR was carried out. Sequenced by immunoSEQ multiplex PCR; TCRdb stores in-frame clones only, minus some. The sample has tens of thousands of clones; about 77% are singletons. The sample taken for sequencing was PBMCs. The receptors were sampled from a male donor in good health and CMV-seropositive.

The gene calls are TRBV27 and TRBJ2-7; 10 positions agree with TRBD1. V gave up 2 bases and J gave up 7 bases; unmatched junction bases: 5. Germline CDR1 reads MNHEY; CDR2 reads SMNVEV (reference sequence). The CDR3 extends over 14 amino acids. The CDR3 DNA follows: TGTGCCAGCAGTTTAGGGACAGGGGCTTGGGAGCAGTACTTC. This sequence encodes CASSLGTGAWEQYF.

There are a few counts of this clone. The chain has TRBV27 and TRBJ1-5; perhaps TRBD1 as D (5 bases). Germline V CDR1 and CDR2: MNHEY, SMNVEV (reference sequence). V was cut by 2 bases and J by 3 bases, with 11 bases left in between. The CDR3 loop spans 15 amino acids. The CDR3 region is CASSLTGSSNQPQHF. Written as DNA, the CDR3 is TGTGCCAGCAGTTTAACAGGTTCCTCCAATCAGCCCCAGCATTTT.

This clone has just one count. The chain uses TRBV5-1 and TRBJ2-7, with 9 bases fitting TRBD1. V gave up 4 bases and J gave up 2 bases; unmatched junction bases: 4. Looked up from germline, CDR1 is SGHRS and CDR2 is YFSETQ. The CDR3 sequence is 14 residues long. The CDR3 region is CASSPGTGTYEQYF. The DNA for the CDR3 is TGCGCCAGCAGCCCGGGGACAGGGACCTACGAGCAGTACTTC.

The rearrangement uses TRBV16 and TRBJ1-5; D is possibly TRBD1 (6 bases). The CDR3 has 15 amino acids. Germline V gives CDR1 KGHSY, CDR2 FQNENV. Trimming left V 5 bases short and J 6 bases short, with 17 bases between. CDR3 sequence reads: CASSVTGFNSQPQHF. CDR3 in DNA: TGTGCCAGCAGCGTTACAGGGTTTAACAGTCAGCCCCAGCATTTT. Together with reference TRBV16 and TRBJ1-5, the CDR3 gives the full variable domain: GEEVAQTPKHLVRGEGQKAKLYCAPIKGHSYVFWYQQVLKNEFKFLISFQNENVFDETGMPKERFSAKCLPNSPCSLEIQATKLEDSAVYFCASSVTGFNSQPQHFGDGTRLSIL.

The rearrangement joins TRBV6-5 to TRBJ2-5; possibly TRBD2 for D (6 bases). The CDR3 runs to 14 residues. Germline V lookup: CDR1 MNHEY, CDR2 SVGAGI. The V gene lost 4 bases and the J gene lost 1 base, with 10 bases spanning the gap. The CDR3 DNA is TGTGCCAGCAGTTTCTCGGGAGCCCAAGAGACCCAGTACTTC. Its translation: CASSFSGAQETQYF.

By frequency in the sample, this clone is medium-sized. CDR3 sequence (DNA): TGTGCCAGCAGCATTATAGGGGGAGTCAATCAGCCCCAGCATTTT. The encoded protein is CASSIIGGVNQPQHF. This chain joins TRBV7-2 and TRBJ1-5; a weak D match, TRBD1 (6 bases). The V end lost 5 bases, the J end lost 3 bases, and 14 bases lay between the germline ends. Germline CDR1 and CDR2: SGHTA and FQGNSA. This CDR3 is 15 amino acids long.

This clone was recorded only once. The V gene is TRBV7-9, the J gene TRBJ1-2; TRBD1 might be the D (6 bases). This CDR3 contains 15 residues. V lost 2 bases to trimming and J lost 4 bases, with 14 bases between them. The V gene's germline CDR1 is SEHNR and CDR2 FQNEAQ (reference sequence). As DNA, the CDR3 is TGTGCCAGCAGCTTAAACAGGGAAGGCGCCTATGGCTACACCTTC. As protein: CASSLNREGAYGYTF. Based on the CDR3 plus reference TRBV7-9 and TRBJ1-2, the full variable domain is DTGVSQNPRHKITKRGQNVTFRCDPISEHNRLYWYRQTLGQGPEFLTYFQNEAQLEKSRLLSDRFSAERPKGSFSTLEIQRTEQGDSAMYLCASSLNREGAYGYTFGSGTRLTVV.

In this sample, this clone turned up a few times. The rearrangement joins TRBV5-1 to TRBJ2-1; 9 positions match TRBD1. CDR1 SGHRS and CDR2 YFSETQ come from the germline V gene. The J segment lost 0 bases and the V segment lost 4 bases, leaving 2 bases of the junction unmatched. The CDR3 runs to 15 residues. CDR3 protein: CASSRGQGSYNEQFF. The DNA of the CDR3 is TGCGCCAGCAGCCGGGGACAGGGCTCCTACAATGAGCAGTTCTTC.

This rearrangement joins TRBV2 to TRBJ1-5, with 9 bases that match TRBD1. V gave up 8 bases and J gave up 7 bases; unmatched junction bases: 6. This CDR3 is built from 13 residues. Germline V lookup: CDR1 SNHLY, CDR2 FYNNEI. The CDR3 DNA is TGTGCCAGCCGGACAGGGGTAGACCAGCCCCAGCATTTT. Protein sequence: CASRTGVDQPQHF.

The rearrangement uses TRBV30 and TRBJ1-1; 7 nucleotides align to TRBD1. Germline assignment: CDR1 GTSNPN and CDR2 SVGIG (reference sequence). Trimming removed 3 bases from V and 5 bases from J; junction bases left unmatched: 12. This CDR3 is 15 amino acids long. CDR3 in DNA: TGTGCCTGGAGGGGAACGACAGGGCGGGGTACTGAAGCTTTCTTT. Protein sequence: CAWRGTTGRGTEAFF.

The chain joins TRBV6-5 to TRBJ1-1; TRBD1 matches at 10 bases. V was clipped by 1 base and J by 2 bases; unmatched bases: 4. Germline V CDR1 and CDR2: MNHEY, SVGAGI. This CDR3 region has 16 residues. As DNA, the CDR3 is TGTGCCAGCAGTTACTTGGCGACAGGGGGCAACACTGAAGCTTTCTTT. This sequence encodes CASSYLATGGNTEAFF.

At least ten counts were recorded for this clone. This chain joins TRBV28 and TRBJ2-7; 9 nucleotides match TRBD1. Trimming removed 8 bases from V and 6 bases from J; junction bases left unmatched: 11. The CDR3 extends over 14 amino acids. CDR1 is MDHEN, CDR2 SYDVKM, per germline. The CDR3 here is CASRPTGGKGEQYF. CDR3 bases: TGTGCCAGCCGGCCGACAGGGGGGAAGGGCGAGCAGTACTTC.

This rearrangement joins TRBV7-9 to TRBJ2-5, with D possibly being TRBD2 (7 bases). CDR1 SEHNR and CDR2 FQNEAQ come from the germline V gene (reference sequence). This CDR3 contains 10 residues. Trimming removed 8 bases from V and 11 bases from J, with 12 bases in between. CDR3 amino acids: CASGRGEQYF. The CDR3 DNA reads TGTGCCAGCGGGAGGGGGGAGCAGTACTTC.

This clone was picked up a small number of times. The rearrangement uses TRBV6-4 and TRBJ2-2; D is perhaps TRBD2 (5 bases). Trimming took 10 bases from V and 2 from J, leaving 11 bases between them. This CDR3 is 13 amino acids long. CDR1 is MRHNA, CDR2 SNTAGT, per germline. DNA of the CDR3: TGTGCCACGAGCGAGGGTAACACCGGGGAGCTGTTTTTT. Amino acids: CATSEGNTGELFF.

The rearrangement uses TRBV7-2 and TRBJ1-2, with TRBD1 identical over 9 bases. Germline V gene sequence: CDR1 SGHTA, CDR2 FQGNSA. Trimming removed 7 bases from V and 6 bases from J; junction bases left unmatched: 6. The CDR3 has 13 residues. CDR3 coding DNA: TGTGCCAGCACCCGTGACAGGGGGGATGGCTACACCTTC. Its protein product is CASTRDRGDGYTF.

The chain couples TRBV2 to TRBJ2-5; the D gene is possibly TRBD2 (6 bases). V lost 6 bases and J 3 bases, leaving 17 bases between the germline ends. The CDR3 has 15 residues. Germline CDR1 SNHLY, CDR2 FYNNEI. This CDR3 is CASSRISTGEETQYF. The CDR3 nucleotides read TGTGCCAGCAGCCGCATATCGACGGGGGAAGAGACCCAGTACTTC.

Here the CDR3 DNA reads TGTGCCAGCAGGGTTACTGGCGGGATCTACGAGCAGTACTTC. Translated: CASRVTGGIYEQYF. The rearrangement uses TRBV28 and TRBJ2-7; possibly TRBD2 for D (6 bases). V was shortened by 6 bases and J by 3 bases, with 15 bases between the two germline ends. This CDR3 comprises 14 residues. Germline assignment: CDR1 MDHEN and CDR2 SYDVKM.

The chain carries TRBV12-5 and TRBJ1-1; D perhaps matches TRBD1 (5 bases). Germline assignment: CDR1 LGHNT and CDR2 FRNRAP. The CDR3 length is 19 residues. Trimming took 1 base from V and 3 from J, leaving 24 bases between them. The CDR3 spells CASGLALKRTKWGHTEAFF. For the CDR3, the DNA is TGTGCTAGTGGTTTGGCCCTGAAGCGTACTAAGTGGGGCCACACTGAAGCTTTCTTT.

V usage is TRBV15 and J usage is TRBJ2-1; 7 bases match TRBD1. J lost 5 bases, V lost 5 bases, and 3 bases had no gene match. CDR1 and CDR2 from the germline V gene are LNHNV and YYDKDF (reference sequence). This CDR3 is 13 amino acids long. The CDR3 coding sequence is TGTGCCACCAGCGGACAGGATGACAATGAGCAGTTCTTC. Translation gives CATSGQDDNEQFF.

The chain recombines TRBV2 with TRBJ2-7, with a tentative D call TRBD2 (5 bases). Per the germline V gene, CDR1 is SNHLY and CDR2 is FYNNEI. CDR3 length equals 13 residues. Trimming cost V 3 bases and J 3 bases, with 9 bases left between them. This CDR3 reads CASSDPADYEQYF. CDR3 in DNA: TGTGCCAGCAGTGATCCAGCGGACTACGAGCAGTACTTC.

The V call is TRBV27, the J call TRBJ1-2; TRBD1 is a possible D gene (6 bases). CDR1 and CDR2 from the germline V gene are MNHEY and SMNVEV (reference sequence). The length of the CDR3 is 14 residues. Trimming stripped 4 bases from V and 4 bases from J, with 13 bases between. In DNA form, the CDR3 reads TGTGCCAGCAGTTACAGGGAGATCGGCTATGGCTACACCTTC. Translated, it gives CASSYREIGYGYTF.

Written as DNA, the CDR3 is TGTGCCAGCAGTTCGGTGGAGCGGGCAGCCAAAAACATTCAGTACTTC. Translation: CASSSVERAAKNIQYF. The chain employs TRBV27 and TRBJ2-4; maybe TRBD2 (6 bases). CDR3 length equals 16 residues. The germline V and J ends were trimmed by 4 bases and 0 bases, with 13 bases remaining between them. Germline assignment: CDR1 MNHEY and CDR2 SMNVEV (reference sequence).